The present TCR beta chain was sequenced within a study of T cell repertoires in cytomegalovirus infection. TCRdb re-analysed the reads in MiXCR, keeping a single row per CDR3 protein. The sample has 100,000 to 150,000 distinct CDR3 sequences, more than 25% seen once; the top ten hold 58%. Regarding this clonotype: The antigen remains unidentified.

CDR3 length: 18 amino acids. CDR1 and CDR2 from the germline V gene are SGHVS and FQNEAQ. V was trimmed by 8 bases and J by 4 bases, leaving 27 bases between them. The clonotype originates from a human donor in good health (CMV status not recorded). Some clones in this sample may be carry-over from other donors' samples. This chain uses TRBV7-8 with TRBJ2-1; D is possibly TRBD2 (7 bases). The sample was CD8+ T cells from cultured PBMCs, taken from culture after CMV antigen stimulation. The CDR3 reads CASALGPRGGGMYNEQFF. CDR3 sequence (DNA): TGTGCCAGCGCATTGGGGCCCCGGGGAGGGGGGATGTACAATGAGCAGTTCTTC.